This T cell receptor (beta chain) is drawn from a study of cytomegalovirus exposure and HLA in healthy donors (dated by TCRdb to the late 2010s). About the study as a whole: An earlier analysis of several hundred of the donors reported over 250 Gb of sequence data and roughly 120 million unique TCR beta sequences obtained from roughly 170 million T cells. An earlier analysis of 587 of the donors used high-throughput TCR beta sequencing to judge whether each TCR beta V gene segment behaved as functional or pseudogenic. A later genetic analysis used genome-wide SNP genotypes for about three fifths of the roughly 700 donors, treating that subset as a discovery cohort. Among the roughly 400 genotyped donors, approximately 76% belonged to the genetic ancestry cluster associated with self-reported Caucasian donors. The number of donors typed differed by locus, with 629-630 for A, B, C, DRB1 and DQB1, roughly 550 for DQA1, over 600 for DPA1, and under 490 for DPB1. Both class I and class II loci were covered by HLA typing, at four-digit resolution. Rather than using new phenotypic data, the later analysis identified candidate immune exposures from TCR beta sequences and from how often those sequences occurred across donors. Besides the first cohort of around 670 subjects, a separate validation cohort made up of over 95 different subjects was used. The study used immunosequencing to profile the T cell repertoires of approximately 650 subjects and linked those repertoires to cytomegalovirus serostatus. All discovery cohort repertoires had been generated using a single sequencing platform. High-throughput TCR immunosequencing, statistical association of individual TCRs with disease status, and machine learning were combined to predict cytomegalovirus infection status. A later analysis re-analyzed previously published TCR beta repertoires from about 600 donors and added high-resolution HLA genotyping to study TCR occurrence patterns. The study was designed to test whether signatures of past pathogen exposure could be identified by cataloging public T cell receptors. Across under 500 genotyped donors of the cohort, an average of about 200,000 unique TCR beta nucleotide sequences per donor were sequenced, and 15% to 20% of those sequences were non-productive. Several DR-DQ haplotypes were handled as single units for association and clustering because linkage in the cohort was strong. About 300 gigabases of sequencing data and tens of millions of unique TCR sequences were included in an early release covering about 700 HLA-typed donors. Donor age, sex, ethnicity and CMV serostatus were compiled alongside the repertoire data. The investigation overall reported the following: The authors suggested that the approach could potentially be extended to other disease states and immunological phenotypes. According to a later genetic analysis, donors in an Asian-associated ancestry cluster had fewer N-insertions in productive TCRs than the approximately 630-donor mean. The 87-base-pair reads could not distinguish some IMGT-functional V segments, including TRBV6-2 and TRBV6-3, so those segments were excluded. For the cohort, immune exposure information was limited to CMV serostatus. Cytomegalovirus status was reported to be diagnosed by the classifier with high specificity and sensitivity in both the original and validation cohorts. Across donors, most TCR sequences were observed very rarely, whereas some public TCRs were present in many individuals. When HLA alleles, especially DR and DQ, strongly co-occurred, attributing TCR associations to individual alleles was difficult. Because HLA typing was unavailable for some donors at each locus, only the typed subset was used in association tests. In a later analysis, 16,951 TCR beta sequences were associated with specific HLA alleles at a false discovery rate of 0.05. The sequencing pipeline was judged likely to have produced a cluster of highly shared sequence variants as a technical artifact. This cohort had only TCR beta chains sequenced, and the lack of alpha or paired-chain data limited which features could be detected. In an earlier analysis of roughly 560 of the donors, most TCR beta V segments were observed in productive rearrangements about 90% or about 30% of the time, broadly matching IMGT annotations. Compared with equally common non-associated chains, HLA-associated TCR beta chains in a later analysis were more clonally expanded and had lower generation probabilities. Correlated functional status among segregating V segments might reflect linkage disequilibrium, but an unknown experimental factor could not be ruled out. In a later analysis, TCR association rates were found to vary across HLA loci, with the most associated TCRs seen for DRB1 alleles and the fewest for HLA-C alleles. Because counts were too low, roughly 17 rarely observed V segments, including chromosome 9 orphons, were left out of the earlier analysis of 500 to 650 of the donors. The study gave a list of over 150 TCR beta chains associated with cytomegalovirus. A later analysis reported that several top co-occurrence clusters appeared linked to parvovirus B19, influenza, CMV and Epstein-Barr virus. A later genetic analysis associated a missense DCLRE1C variant with V-gene and J-gene trimming of TCR beta chains, and an independent cohort replicated the association. A further reported finding was that TCR beta sequences accurately predicted the HLA-A and HLA-B alleles for most subjects in the first cohort. Most CMV-associated TCR beta chains appeared to be HLA-restricted in a later analysis, and the HLA associations seemed to be driven largely by CMV exposure. Sequencing depth was assumed to be roughly uniform across donors in the presence/absence analyses, though that assumption may not hold. In vitro tests confirmed that a few of the cytomegalovirus-associated TCR beta chains recognize cytomegalovirus antigens.

Points on this clone: It lacks a known antigen. The sample holds no much larger clone one base away, and base qualities are not on file.

CDR1 SEHNR and CDR2 FQNEAQ are derived from the germline V gene (reference sequence). V and J are trimmed by 5 bases and 6 bases, and the gene matches miss 7 bases of the junction. From the cysteine through the phenylalanine, the CDR3 covers 15 amino acids. The CDR3 DNA has 45 bases and is translated from base 1. The library was built by means of the immunoSEQ multiplex PCR assay. For the multiplex PCR, a mixture combining 60 forward primers for TCR Vbeta segments and 13 reverse primers for TCR Jbeta segments was used. The CDR3 region of rearranged TCR beta genes was amplified from genomic DNA with a multiplex PCR assay. The amplified TCR beta libraries were sequenced on the Illumina HiSeq System as 87-base-pair reads. Under the source paper's analysis protocol: In a later analysis, tens of millions of unique TCR beta chains were counted across the 650 to 750 repertoires, and about 10 million of these chains were shared by at least two donors. Raw reads were error-corrected and collapsed into unique sequences with a nearest-neighbor algorithm that merged closely related sequences to remove PCR and sequencing errors. CDR3 sequences were aligned to IMGT reference sequences to assign V, D and J gene segments. For a sequence to be retained, a match of at least six nucleotides was required to both a V gene segment and a J gene segment. A rearrangement counted as productive if the CDR3 had no stop codons and remained in frame with V and J, and every other rearrangement counted as non-productive. Following IMGT convention, CDR3 was defined as the stretch from the second conserved V-encoded cysteine to the conserved J-encoded phenylalanine. In an earlier analysis of more than 550 of the donors, sequences lacking an unambiguous match to a single V gene segment were excluded. An earlier analysis of a few hundred of the donors called V segments functional above 56.7% productive rearrangements and segregating when the between-donor standard deviation exceeded 5%. To diagnose cytomegalovirus status from the catalog of TCR beta chain sequences, a statistical classification framework was built. V and J gene assignment, in a later analysis, came from comparing TCR nucleotide sequences with IMGT/GENE-DB human TR gene sequences. The TCRdist pipeline was used in a later analysis to assign CDR3 sequences and most-parsimonious VDJ recombination scenarios. In a later analysis, each TCR beta chain was defined by its CDR3 amino acid sequence together with its V-gene family, and reads lacking a unique V-gene family were excluded. A later analysis removed roughly 590 highly shared, low-generation-probability nucleotide sequences to deal with suspected cross-contamination and a sequencing artifact. For each public chain, a later analysis derived a clonal expansion index from normalized ranks of inferred template counts within each repertoire. In a later analysis, generation probabilities were computed using a VDJ recombination model fitted to out-of-frame rearrangements, and the results were checked against IGoR. Hypergeometric tests were used in a later analysis to score TCR-TCR, TCR-HLA and TCR-CMV co-occurrence, with a repertoire-size bias correction applied to the TCR pairs. False discovery rates were estimated in a later analysis by permuting HLA or CMV assignments 20 times. In a later analysis, co-occurring TCRs were grouped using DBSCAN, with TCRdist sequence similarity added in when clustering inside HLA-allele-positive subsets. Repertoires with fewer than 30,000 or more than 120,000 public chains, plus five repertoires with anomalous nucleotide sharing, were excluded from co-occurrence clustering. TCRdb provides this immuneACCESS table in a form limited to in-frame rearrangements. Some clones are lacking; in checked studies, under half of them reflect an unresolved V gene, and why the rest are absent is not known. Clonal size and the V and J genes are those of that table, whereas D and trimming came from the DNA. The sample table records more than 200,000 clones; around 79% of these occur just once. The top ten hold 1.5% to 2% of the sample.

The cohort comprised around 690 healthy bone marrow donors. At the time of sampling, all cohort members were nominally healthy, though unrecorded immune exposures were likely present. The donor tested CMV seronegative, placing the donor among the 350 to 400 seronegative members of the cohort. Each donor provided a peripheral blood sample, and peripheral blood mononuclear cells were used for TCR beta sequencing. The Qiagen DNeasy Blood Extraction Kit was used to extract genomic DNA from the blood cell samples. The sample consisted of PBMCs. This receptor was obtained from a male donor in good health and CMV-seronegative. The sequence links TRBV7-9 to TRBJ2-2, and 9 bases in between align with TRBD1. The CDR3 region has the sequence CASSATGGSPGELFF. The nucleotides read TGTGCCAGCAGCGCAACAGGGGGCAGTCCCGGGGAGCTGTTTTTT. Extended through the reference TRBV7-9 and TRBJ2-2 proteins, this CDR3 yields the full variable domain: DTGVSQNPRHKITKRGQNVTFRCDPISEHNRLYWYRQTLGQGPEFLTYFQNEAQLEKSRLLSDRFSAERPKGSFSTLEIQRTEQGDSAMYLCASSATGGSPGELFFGEGSRLTVL.